Sequencing of this TCR beta chain was carried out in a study of CD8 T cells in ankylosing spondylitis. The J segment lost 2 bases and the V segment lost 5 bases, leaving 4 bases of the junction unmatched. The CDR3 has 14 amino acids. Per germline, CDR1 KGHDR and CDR2 SFDVKD. This clonotype was counted ten times or more. Each CDR3 protein is one row after TCRdb ran MiXCR on the 5' RACE reads. The table records 200,000 to 300,000 distinct CDR3 sequences, 10% of them present only once. The J gene is TRBJ2-7, the V gene TRBV24-1; 8 bases agree with TRBD1. Sequenced: blood, either unsorted or a sorted T cell fraction (not recorded which). The TCR comes from a male donor with ankylosing spondylitis or in good health (not recorded which). CDR3 nucleotides: TGTGCCACCAGTGGGCCGGACAGGGCCTACGAGCAGTACTTC. Encoded protein: CATSGPDRAYEQYF.